The clone carrying this T cell receptor (beta chain) was seen once. The antigen is unknown. This record comes from a study of blood T cells in healthy people across ages. Findings and limits, study-wide: Percentage of naive T cells showed a strong correlation with TCR beta diversity. While age rose, TCR beta diversity per million T cells dropped in a roughly linear way.

The J segment lost 1 base and the V segment lost 1 base, leaving 7 bases of the junction unmatched. This CDR3 has 17 residues. Germline V CDR1 and CDR2: SGHVS, FQNEAQ. PCR was performed a second time for roughly 7 to 12 cycles using a sample-barcoded 5' primer and a J-beta primer mix. Researchers report that each sample yielded at least 2.5 million CDR3-containing paired-end reads. TCRdb used MiXCR to reprocess the 5' RACE reads, holding one entry per CDR3 protein. The table shows 600,000 or so distinct CDR3 sequences, with around half occurring only once. Material: blood. The receptor's source is a man older than 75 in good health. The chain carries TRBV7-8 and TRBJ2-3, with TRBD2 matching 8 bases. The CDR3 loop is CASSLGGAGGGTDTQYF. CDR3 DNA: TGTGCCAGCAGCTTAGGGGGGGCGGGAGGCGGCACAGATACGCAGTATTTT. Full variable domain (remainder filled in from reference TRBV7-8 and TRBJ2-3): GAGVSQSPRYKVAKRGQDVALRCDPISGHVSLFWYQQALGQGPEFLTYFQNEAQLDKSGLPSDRFFAERPEGSVSTLKIQRTQQEDSAVYLCASSLGGAGGGTDTQYFGPGTRLTVL.